The 31 T cell receptor beta chains below were found in one sample sequenced in a study of cytomegalovirus exposure and HLA in healthy donors. PCR used 60 Vbeta primers and 13 Jbeta primers. Repertoires were generated with immunoSEQ multiplex PCR, while TCRdb's copy carries only in-frame clones and drops some. The repertoire has some 120,000 clones, 65% to 80% of them found once; the top ten carry 1%. Sequenced: PBMCs. All receptors come from a human donor in good health.

This clone showed up just once. The rearrangement joins TRBV19 to TRBJ2-3, with D perhaps matching TRBD2 (5 bases). V was clipped by 7 bases and J by 1 base, with 9 bases between them. The CDR3 has 13 amino acids. From germline, CDR1 is LNHDA and CDR2 SQIVND (reference sequence). CDR3 coding DNA: TGTGCCAGTAAGAGGGCAGGCACAGATACGCAGTATTTT. It translates to CASKRAGTDTQYF.

The chain employs TRBV25-1 and TRBJ1-1, with 7 bases aligning to TRBD1. Germline V gene sequence: CDR1 MGHDK, CDR2 SYGVNS. The trim removed 1 base at V and 8 bases at J, leaving 19 bases unmatched. The CDR3 sequence is 18 residues long. CDR3 loop: CASSEFFVAQKRDSEAFF. The CDR3, as DNA: TGTGCCAGCAGTGAATTCTTTGTGGCCCAGAAGAGGGACAGCGAAGCTTTCTTT.

CDR3 coding DNA: TGTGCCAGCACCCTTACTCTAGCGGGGGTCCGCAATGAGCAGTTCTTC. Protein: CASTLTLAGVRNEQFF. The genes are TRBV28 and TRBJ2-1; 10 bases align to TRBD2. Germline V lookup: CDR1 MDHEN, CDR2 SYDVKM. CDR3 length: 16 amino acids. Germline trimming cut 7 bases from V and 6 bases from J; bases unmatched to any gene: 12.

The chain employs TRBV6-1 and TRBJ1-6; D is unclear. This CDR3 contains 14 residues. CDR1 and CDR2 (germline): MNHNS, SASEGT. With 6 bases removed from V and 5 bases from J, the gap between germline ends came to 11 bases. CDR3 loop: CASSTTPDNSPLHF. CDR3 coding DNA: TGTGCCAGCAGCACAACACCAGATAATTCACCCCTCCACTTT.

This clone was seen more than once but under ten times. V and J are TRBV2 and TRBJ1-1, with 10 nucleotides matching TRBD1. CDR1 and CDR2 from the germline V gene are SNHLY and FYNNEI. With 8 bases clipped from V and 3 bases from J, the junction kept 12 bases outside the gene matches. CDR3 size: 16 residues. DNA of the CDR3: TGTGCCAGCGAGGGGGGACAGGGGACTAGGTACACTGAAGCTTTCTTT. This gives the protein CASEGGQGTRYTEAFF.

This chain uses TRBV7-6 with TRBJ2-7, with D perhaps TRBD1 (7 bases). Germline V gene lookup returns CDR1 SGHVS and CDR2 FNYEAQ. Between the trimmed V and J ends, which lost 3 bases and 7 bases, there was a span of 16 bases. This CDR3 spans 14 amino acids. The CDR3 nucleotides read TGTGCCAGCAGCTTGGCGGGACAGCCTCAAGAGCAGTACTTC. Protein: CASSLAGQPQEQYF.

The V and J genes are TRBV5-4 and TRBJ2-7; the D gene is possibly TRBD2 (5 bases). Trimming removed 3 bases from V and 6 bases from J, with 16 bases in between. The CDR3 has 14 amino acids. The germline V gene has CDR1 SGHNT and CDR2 YYREEE (reference sequence). CDR3 in amino acids: CASSSRGSSAEQYF. In DNA form, the CDR3 reads TGTGCCAGCAGCTCCCGGGGTTCGTCGGCCGAGCAGTACTTC.

The J gene is TRBJ1-2, the V gene TRBV7-9; tentatively, D is TRBD1 (5 bases). The CDR3 covers 14 residues. Per germline, CDR1 SEHNR and CDR2 FQNEAQ (reference sequence). Between the trimmed V and J ends, which lost 3 bases and 2 bases, there was a span of 10 bases. The CDR3 reads CASSFGGLNYGYTF. The CDR3 region has the DNA TGTGCCAGCAGCTTCGGGGGGTTGAACTATGGCTACACCTTC. The full variable domain, with the rest looked up from reference TRBV7-9 and TRBJ1-2, is DTGVSQNPRHKITKRGQNVTFRCDPISEHNRLYWYRQTLGQGPEFLTYFQNEAQLEKSRLLSDRFSAERPKGSFSTLEIQRTEQGDSAMYLCASSFGGLNYGYTFGSGTRLTVV.

About this clone: The DNA is omitted, as the CDR3 cannot be located on it reliably, and the CDR3 follows TCRdb's listing. This CDR3 is CASSFGTGSGRGRKFF. V and J are TRBV5-6 and TRBJ2-1; TRBD1 is the table's D call and was not checked against the DNA. Germline loops: CDR1 SGHDT, CDR2 YYEEEE. From its first to its last residue, the CDR3 has 16 amino acids.

V is TRBV18 and J is TRBJ2-2; D perhaps matches TRBD2 (6 bases). Trimming removed 1 base at V and 6 bases at J, with 15 bases between. The CDR3 runs 16 residues. Germline loops: CDR1 KGHSH, CDR2 LQKENI. CDR3 in amino acids: CASSPHGGIQAGELFF. The CDR3 DNA reads TGTGCCAGCTCACCACATGGGGGGATCCAGGCCGGGGAGCTGTTTTTT. The full variable domain, completed using reference TRBV18 and TRBJ2-2, is NAGVMQNPRHLVRRRGQEARLRCSPMKGHSHVYWYRQLPEEGLKFMVYLQKENIIDESGMPKERFSAEFPKEGPSILRIQQVVRGDSAAYFCASSPHGGIQAGELFFGEGSRLTVL.

The rearrangement uses TRBV15 and TRBJ1-5, with 7 bases matching TRBD1. The germline V gene encodes CDR1 LNHNV and CDR2 YYDKDF (reference sequence). V lost 5 bases, J lost 6 bases, and 7 bases stayed unmatched. The CDR3 runs 14 residues. CDR3 loop: CATSSDRLFQPQHF. Written as DNA, the CDR3 is TGTGCCACCAGCTCGGACAGGCTCTTTCAGCCCCAGCATTTT. The variable domain in full, completed from reference TRBV15 and TRBJ1-5, reads DAMVIQNPRYQVTQFGKPVTLSCSQTLNHNVMYWYQQKSSQAPKLLFHYYDKDFNNEADTPDNFQSRRPNTSFCFLDIRSPGLGDTAMYLCATSSDRLFQPQHFGDGTRLSIL.

This clone was counted between two and nine times. This sequence joins TRBV29-1 and TRBJ2-3; possibly TRBD2 for D (6 bases). Germline loops: CDR1 SQVTM, CDR2 ANQGSEA. CDR3 length equals 17 residues. Trimming took 0 bases from V and 2 from J, leaving 18 bases between them. CDR3 region: CSVEDADARGFTDTQYF. The CDR3 region has the DNA TGCAGCGTTGAAGACGCGGACGCCCGGGGGTTCACAGATACGCAGTATTTT.

This rearrangement joins TRBV5-3 to TRBJ2-5; tentative D call: TRBD2 (5 bases). TRBV5-3 is assigned to the ORF class and has an uncertain function. The CDR3 has 13 residues. The germline V and J ends were trimmed by 8 bases and 2 bases, with 13 bases remaining between them. CDR3 in amino acids: CASTPWEQETQYF. The CDR3 bases are TGTGCCAGCACTCCCTGGGAGCAAGAGACCCAGTACTTC.

The gene calls are TRBV28 and TRBJ1-1; the D is unclear. Germline-derived CDR1 and CDR2 are MDHEN and SYDVKM. The V end lost 4 bases, the J end lost 4 bases, and 7 bases lay between the germline ends. The CDR3 runs 12 residues. The CDR3 region has the DNA TGTGCCAGCAGTTCGGGGTCCACTGAAGCTTTCTTT. Its protein is CASSSGSTEAFF.

This chain uses TRBV28 with TRBJ1-1; D is uncertain. There are 14 residues in the CDR3. Germline lookup yields CDR1 MDHEN and CDR2 SYDVKM. V lost 2 bases and J lost 1, with 8 bases in between. Here the CDR3 DNA reads TGTGCCAGCAGTTTACAGGTCGGGAACACTGAAGCTTTCTTT. Translated: CASSLQVGNTEAFF.

J is TRBJ1-1 and V is TRBV10-3; D gene ambiguous. The CDR3 has 13 amino acids. Between the trimmed V and J ends, which lost 10 bases and 2 bases, there was a span of 14 bases. CDR1 ENHRY and CDR2 SYGVKD come from the germline V gene. CDR3 DNA: TGTGCCACCCCGGGGTGGGAAAACACTGAAGCTTTCTTT. Translating gives CATPGWENTEAFF.

The chain joins TRBV7-8 to TRBJ2-1; TRBD2 might be the D (7 bases). This CDR3 region has 14 residues. Between the trimmed V and J ends, which lost 1 base and 6 bases, there was a span of 10 bases. Germline values: CDR1 SGHVS, CDR2 FQNEAQ. CDR3 DNA: TGTGCCAGCAGCTTAGAGGGGGGGATCAATGAGCAGTTCTTC. It yields the protein CASSLEGGINEQFF.

This chain connects TRBV18 to TRBJ1-1; 9 bases are shared with TRBD1. The CDR3 contains 14 residues. The V segment lost 4 bases and the J segment 7 bases; nucleotides outside the gene matches: 7. Germline V gene sequence: CDR1 KGHSH, CDR2 LQKENI. CDR3 bases: TGTGCCAGCTCACAGACACAGGGGGCGGGTGAAGCTTTCTTT. As protein: CASSQTQGAGEAFF.

The rearrangement uses TRBV15 and TRBJ1-2; weak D call: TRBD1 (5 bases). The CDR3 consists of 15 residues. Germline V gene data show CDR1 as LNHNV and CDR2 as YYDKDF (reference sequence). The V end was cut by 3 bases, the J end by 8 bases, with 19 bases between. The DNA of the CDR3 is TGTGCCACCAGCAGCCCAGGACGGGACTGGAGGGGCTACACCTTC. Protein product: CATSSPGRDWRGYTF.

The chain recombines TRBV7-9 with TRBJ2-5, with a possible D match to TRBD1 (8 bases). CDR3 length: 15 amino acids. V lost 5 bases and J 3 bases, leaving 16 bases between the germline ends. Germline V lookup: CDR1 SEHNR, CDR2 FQNEAQ (reference sequence). CDR3 sequence (DNA): TGTGCCAGCAGCCAAAGACAGGGGAGGGAAGAGACCCAGTACTTC. Encoded protein: CASSQRQGREETQYF. Using reference TRBV7-9 and TRBJ2-5 for the parts outside the CDR3, the full variable domain is DTGVSQNPRHKITKRGQNVTFRCDPISEHNRLYWYRQTLGQGPEFLTYFQNEAQLEKSRLLSDRFSAERPKGSFSTLEIQRTEQGDSAMYLCASSQRQGREETQYFGPGTRLLVL.

V and J are TRBV5-1 and TRBJ1-5; D is unclear. With 4 bases removed from V and 6 bases from J, the gap between germline ends came to 14 bases. CDR1 is SGHRS, CDR2 YFSETQ, per germline. The CDR3 is 14 amino acids. The CDR3 nucleotides are TGCGCCAGCAGCGAGGAGGGTTTAGGTCAGCCCCAGCATTTT. Translation gives CASSEEGLGQPQHF.

The gene calls are TRBV10-1 and TRBJ2-2; maybe TRBD2 (6 bases). The CDR3 covers 14 residues. Germline-derived CDR1 and CDR2 are WNHNN and SYGVQD (reference sequence). Trimming removed 6 bases at V and 6 bases at J, with 14 bases between. The CDR3 DNA is TGCGCCAGCAGCAGGGACTTCGACGCCGGGGAGCTGTTTTTT. Translating gives CASSRDFDAGELFF.

This clone was recorded a few times. The rearrangement links TRBV19 to TRBJ2-7; TRBD2 matches at 8 bases. CDR3 length: 16 residues. CDR1 and CDR2 from the germline V gene are LNHDA and SQIVND (reference sequence). V gave up 6 bases and J gave up 5 bases; unmatched junction bases: 15. The CDR3 protein is CASSSGSGGFFHEQYF. The CDR3 DNA sequence: TGTGCCAGTAGCTCAGGGAGCGGGGGTTTCTTCCACGAGCAGTACTTC. The variable domain in full, with the rest retrieved from reference TRBV19 and TRBJ2-7, is DGGITQSPKYLFRKEGQNVTLSCEQNLNHDAMYWYRQDPGQGLRLIYYSQIVNDFQKGDIAEGYSVSREKKESFPLTVTSAQKNPTAFYLCASSSGSGGFFHEQYFGPGTRLTVT.

This chain connects TRBV27 to TRBJ1-1; no clear D gene. V lost 5 bases to trimming and J lost 6 bases, with 13 bases between them. The CDR3 covers 13 residues. Germline loops: CDR1 MNHEY, CDR2 SMNVEV (reference sequence). As DNA, the CDR3 is TGTGCCAGCAGTCCCGGCGGTTTGGCTGAAGCTTTCTTT. Translating it yields CASSPGGLAEAFF.

The gene calls are TRBV9 and TRBJ1-5; D not certain. The CDR3 has 13 residues. The germline gives CDR1 SGDLS, CDR2 YYNGEE. With 3 bases removed from V and 9 bases from J, the gap between germline ends came to 13 bases. CDR3 coding DNA: TGTGCCAGCAGCGCCCGCACAGATCGGCCCCAGCATTTT. Its protein product is CASSARTDRPQHF. The variable domain in full, completed from reference TRBV9 and TRBJ1-5, reads DSGVTQTPKHLITATGQRVTLRCSPRSGDLSVYWYQQSLDQGLQFLIQYYNGEERAKGNILERFSAQQFPDLHSELNLSSLELGDSALYFCASSARTDRPQHFGDGTRLSIL.

V usage is TRBV28 and J usage is TRBJ1-2; 7 bases fit TRBD1. V lost 2 bases to trimming and J lost 4 bases; unmatched junction nucleotides: 4. CDR3 length equals 14 residues. CDR1 and CDR2 (germline): MDHEN, SYDVKM. For the CDR3, the DNA is TGTGCCAGCAGTTTACAGGGGGAGACCTATGGCTACACCTTC. Protein: CASSLQGETYGYTF.

The CDR3 sequence: CASSLSASGIYNEQFF. CDR3 coding DNA: TGCGCCAGCAGCTTATCCGCTAGCGGGATCTACAATGAGCAGTTCTTC. V and J are TRBV5-1 and TRBJ2-1, with 9 bases aligning to TRBD2. Germline V gene lookup returns CDR1 SGHRS and CDR2 YFSETQ. V gave up 2 bases and J gave up 3 bases; unmatched junction bases: 6. This CDR3 comprises 16 residues.

The chain recombines TRBV19 with TRBJ1-1, with D possibly matching TRBD1 (5 bases). CDR1 LNHDA and CDR2 SQIVND come from the germline V gene (reference sequence). V dropped 7 bases and J dropped 0 bases, with 15 bases sitting between them. The length of the CDR3 is 15 residues. Here the CDR3 DNA reads TGTGCCAGTAAGAGACAGTTCTTCATGAACACTGAAGCTTTCTTT. Its translation: CASKRQFFMNTEAFF. The whole variable domain, filled in from reference TRBV19 and TRBJ1-1, reads DGGITQSPKYLFRKEGQNVTLSCEQNLNHDAMYWYRQDPGQGLRLIYYSQIVNDFQKGDIAEGYSVSREKKESFPLTVTSAQKNPTAFYLCASKRQFFMNTEAFFGQGTRLTVV.

This rearrangement joins TRBV21-1 to TRBJ2-2; no DNA check was done on the table's D call, TRBD1. TRBV21-1 is annotated as a pseudogene. CDR3 length equals 14 residues. DNA for the CDR3: TGTGCCAGCGAACAGGGGTCGGACACCGGGGAGCTGTTTTTT. Protein sequence: CASEQGSDTGELFF.

The CDR3, as DNA: TGTGCCAGCAGCGTACTGGTCAGCCCGACGGGCGGGGAGCTGTTTTTT. The encoded protein is CASSVLVSPTGGELFF. The chain joins TRBV9 to TRBJ2-2; D gene ambiguous. The V gene lost 1 base and the J gene lost 7 bases, with 17 bases spanning the gap. Per the germline V gene, CDR1 is SGDLS and CDR2 is YYNGEE. The CDR3 totals 16 residues.

The CDR3 nucleotides are TGTGCCAGCAGTTTATTGGGGGGGGTGAACACCGGGGAGCTGTTTTTT. Amino acids: CASSLLGGVNTGELFF. The chain uses TRBV28 and TRBJ2-2, with 7 positions matching TRBD2. The germline CDR1 and CDR2 sequences are MDHEN and SYDVKM. The J segment lost 1 base and the V segment lost 1 base, leaving 3 bases of the junction unmatched. The CDR3 is 16 residues long.